The clone carrying this TCR beta chain came up once. Its antigen is unidentified. The sample is drawn from a study of post-analysis software for immune sequencing data. Overall study context: Included among the disease courses, which were recorded for the cohort, were relapsing-remitting, secondary progressive and progressive-relapsing multiple sclerosis.

From germline, CDR1 is SQVTM and CDR2 ANQGSEA. J gave up 6 bases and V 6 bases, and 11 bases lay outside the gene matches. The CDR3 length is 14 residues. Libraries were made from TCR beta cDNA, and they carried unique molecular identifiers. From approximately 0.95 to 9.8 million T cells, 550,000 or so cDNA molecules were obtained. TCRdb ran MiXCR on the PCR reads and lists one entry per CDR3 protein. Altogether about 810,000 distinct CDR3 sequences are present, 53% being singletons, with the ten largest covering approximately 4.5%. Findings of the study overall: Among four or five TRBV segments more frequent in patients than controls were TRBV5-6, TRBV5-1 and TRBV20-1.

The chain uses TRBV29-1 and TRBJ2-1; 7 positions agree with TRBD2. This clonotype was sampled from a girl aged 10 to 17 with multiple sclerosis. The sample consisted of blood. The CDR3 DNA follows: TGCAGCGTCTCCCGGGGGAGGGGAGGCAATGAGCAGTTCTTC. This encodes CSVSRGRGGNEQFF.